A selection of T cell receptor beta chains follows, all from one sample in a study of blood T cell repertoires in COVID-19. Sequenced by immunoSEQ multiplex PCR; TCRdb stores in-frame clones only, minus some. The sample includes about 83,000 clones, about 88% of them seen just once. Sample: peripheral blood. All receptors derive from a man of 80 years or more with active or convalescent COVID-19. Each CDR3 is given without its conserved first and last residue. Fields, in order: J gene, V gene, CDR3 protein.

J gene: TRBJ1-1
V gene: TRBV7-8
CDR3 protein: ASSLVRGYEAF

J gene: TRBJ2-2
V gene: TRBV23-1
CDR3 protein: ASSQLGQGRTGELF

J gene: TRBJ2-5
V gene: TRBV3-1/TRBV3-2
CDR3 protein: ASSQDYWGTGKQTQY

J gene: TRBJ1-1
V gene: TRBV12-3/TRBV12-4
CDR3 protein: ASSPGYTEAF

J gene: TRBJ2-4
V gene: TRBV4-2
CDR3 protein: ASSPKLMGLAKNIQY

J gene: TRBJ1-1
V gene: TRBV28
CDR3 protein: ASRSQGARGEAF

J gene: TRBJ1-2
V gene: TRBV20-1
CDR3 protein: SVGATNGYT

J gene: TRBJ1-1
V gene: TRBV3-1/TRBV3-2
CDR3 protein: ASKPPSGTEAF

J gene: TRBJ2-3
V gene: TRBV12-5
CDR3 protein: ASGLVQSSVFTDTQY

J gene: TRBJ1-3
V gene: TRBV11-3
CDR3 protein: ASSFRTGDGNTIY

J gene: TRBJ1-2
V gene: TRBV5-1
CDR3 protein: ASTLGGSFGYT

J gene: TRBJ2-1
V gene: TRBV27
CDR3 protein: ASSPLAGVPYNEQF

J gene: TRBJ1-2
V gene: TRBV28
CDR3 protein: ASSPTGDTTYGYT

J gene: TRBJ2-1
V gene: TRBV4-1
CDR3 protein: ASSHLGDFSGNEQF

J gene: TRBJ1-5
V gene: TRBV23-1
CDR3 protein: ASSQPHYQPQH

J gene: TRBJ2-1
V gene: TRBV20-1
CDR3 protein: SASSGRGGNEQF

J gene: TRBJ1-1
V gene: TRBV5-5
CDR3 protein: ASSLQGMNTEAF

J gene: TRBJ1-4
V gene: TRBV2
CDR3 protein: ASSLNGGASNEKLF

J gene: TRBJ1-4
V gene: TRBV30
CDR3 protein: AWSNSPGTNEKLF

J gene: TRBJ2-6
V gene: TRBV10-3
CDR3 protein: AISGLAEVSGANVLT

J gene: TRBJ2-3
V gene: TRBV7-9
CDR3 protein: ASSFSFSTGQISTDTQY

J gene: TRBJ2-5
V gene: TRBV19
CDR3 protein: ASSIDREGRGTQY

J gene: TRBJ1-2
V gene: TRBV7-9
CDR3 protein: ASSLEVGQTNYGYT

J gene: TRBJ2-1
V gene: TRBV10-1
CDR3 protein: ASSGDRGQF

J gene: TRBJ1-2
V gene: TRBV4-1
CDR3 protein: ASSQAWGAGYGYT

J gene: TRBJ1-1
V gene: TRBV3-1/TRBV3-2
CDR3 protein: ASSPPGQLNTEAF

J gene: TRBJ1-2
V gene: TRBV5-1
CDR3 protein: ASSPGQGTNYGYT

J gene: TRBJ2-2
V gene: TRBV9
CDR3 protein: ASSVAFTGELF

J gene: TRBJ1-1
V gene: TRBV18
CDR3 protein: ASSPIGQGNTEAF

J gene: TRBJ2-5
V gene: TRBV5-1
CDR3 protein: ASSPRLAGNQETQY

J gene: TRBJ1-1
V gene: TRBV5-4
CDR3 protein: ASSYQGASEAF

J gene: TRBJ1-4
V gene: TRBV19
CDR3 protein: ASSIQGPNEKLF

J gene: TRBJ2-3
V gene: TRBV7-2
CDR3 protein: ASSLVGGGNADTQY

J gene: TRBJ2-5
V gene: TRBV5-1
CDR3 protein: ASSAAGTGYQETQY

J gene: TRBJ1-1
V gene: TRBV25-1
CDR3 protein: ASSQQGDYTEAF

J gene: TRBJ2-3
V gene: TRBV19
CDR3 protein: ASKKTSTTDTQY

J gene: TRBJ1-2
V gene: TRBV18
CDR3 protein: ASSQAGTSESH

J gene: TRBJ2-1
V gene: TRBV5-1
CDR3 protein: ASSSGLAPNNEQF

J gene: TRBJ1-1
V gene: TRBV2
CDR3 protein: ASTLDRDTEAF

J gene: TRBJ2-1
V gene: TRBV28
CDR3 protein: ASSLGRESSYNEQF

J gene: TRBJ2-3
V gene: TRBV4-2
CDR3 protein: ASSQVRDTSGADTQY

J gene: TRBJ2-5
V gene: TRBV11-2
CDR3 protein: ASSLGRRGGGETQY

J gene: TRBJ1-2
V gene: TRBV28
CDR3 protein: ASKTGAYGYT

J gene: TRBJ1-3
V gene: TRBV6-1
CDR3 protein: ASSEHGYSGNTIY

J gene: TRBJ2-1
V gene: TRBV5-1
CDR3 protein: ASSLGSGLDEQF

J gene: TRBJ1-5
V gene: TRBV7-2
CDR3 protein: ASSFAIHQPQH

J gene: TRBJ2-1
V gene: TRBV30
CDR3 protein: AGLTSVNYGEQF

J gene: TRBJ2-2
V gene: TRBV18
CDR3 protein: ASSPTSGVTGELF

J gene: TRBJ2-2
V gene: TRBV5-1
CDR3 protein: ASRLASGSRGGELF

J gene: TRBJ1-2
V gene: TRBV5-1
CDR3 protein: ASSPYTANYGYT

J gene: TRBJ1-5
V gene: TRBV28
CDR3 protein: ASSKGGIYSNQPQH

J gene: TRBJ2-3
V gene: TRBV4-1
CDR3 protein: ASSQLKGVADTQY

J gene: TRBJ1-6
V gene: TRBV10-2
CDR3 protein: ASGDRVNSPLH

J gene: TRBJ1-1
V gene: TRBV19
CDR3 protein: ASRRQDRNTEAF